This T cell receptor beta chain stems from a study of tumor-infiltrating lymphocytes in primary liver carcinoma. Background on the study: Surgery removed the patients' primary liver carcinoma. Lesions, classed as T1-T3 N0M0, spanned about 4 to 10 cm across.

To note about this clonotype: Its target is unknown. A single base separates this from a much larger clone, so it may be a read error.

Unsorted whole blood yielded the blood RNA, and germline DNA was also extracted. This CDR3 is built from 14 residues. The germline CDR1 and CDR2 sequences are LGHNA and YNFKEQ. V was shortened by 1 base and J by 6 bases, with 12 bases between the two germline ends. Study-wide findings and caveats: Tumors and blood were compared for top-250-clone fraction, and tumors had the significantly higher value (p = 0.039).

TCR beta cDNA was reverse-transcribed from around 0.55 ug of total RNA. The reaction used a constant-region primer and ProtoScript II reverse transcriptase. Construction of TCR beta libraries relied on three successive nested multiplex PCR rounds employing slightly modified ARM-PCR. Both of the initial two PCR rounds ran for around 9 cycles and employed TRBV1-TRBV30 forward primers alongside a C-beta reverse primer. TCRdb reanalysed the multiplex PCR reads using MiXCR and keeps one entry per CDR3 protein. The profile shows 250,000 to 350,000 distinct CDR3 sequences, almost 60% of them singletons. The chain combines TRBV4-2 with TRBJ1-2; no clear D gene. This TCR was sampled from a woman aged 25 to 45 with primary liver carcinoma and hepatitis B virus infection. Sequences were obtained from peripheral blood. CDR3 nucleotides: TGTGCCAGCAGCCAAGGAATGATTGGGGATGGCTACACCTTC. Amino acid sequence: CASSQGMIGDGYTF.